This TCR beta chain was obtained from a study of cytomegalovirus exposure and HLA in healthy donors. Study background: Most genotyped donors, around four fifths of about 400, had Caucasian-associated genetic ancestry.

PCR involved 60 Vbeta and 13 Jbeta primers. Some clones are missing from TCRdb's copy, which holds only in-frame ones; the method was immunoSEQ multiplex PCR. This sample has 160,000 or so clones, with roughly 80% found just once. V lost 5 bases and J lost 3, with 14 bases in between. Germline V lookup: CDR1 SEHNR, CDR2 FQNEAQ (reference sequence). There are 14 residues in the CDR3. The J gene is TRBJ2-7, the V gene TRBV7-9; perhaps TRBD2 as D (6 bases). This clonotype was sampled from a female donor in good health and CMV-seronegative. Sequencing used PBMCs. This CDR3 is CASSPDSGYYEQYF. The CDR3 coding sequence is TGTGCCAGCAGCCCCGACAGCGGGTACTACGAGCAGTACTTC.